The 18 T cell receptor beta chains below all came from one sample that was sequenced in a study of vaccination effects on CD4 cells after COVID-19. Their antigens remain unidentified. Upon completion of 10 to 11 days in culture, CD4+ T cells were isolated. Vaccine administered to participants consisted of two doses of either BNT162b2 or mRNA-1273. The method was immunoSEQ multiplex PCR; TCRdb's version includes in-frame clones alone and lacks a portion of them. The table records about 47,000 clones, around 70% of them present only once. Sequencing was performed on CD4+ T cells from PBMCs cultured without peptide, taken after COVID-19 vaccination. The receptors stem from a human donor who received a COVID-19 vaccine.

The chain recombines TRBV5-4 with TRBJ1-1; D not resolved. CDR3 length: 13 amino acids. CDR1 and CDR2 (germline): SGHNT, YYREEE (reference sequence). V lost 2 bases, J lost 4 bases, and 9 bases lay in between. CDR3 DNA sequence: TGTGCCAGCAGCTTTTATGGACCCACTGAAGCTTTCTTT. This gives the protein CASSFYGPTEAFF.

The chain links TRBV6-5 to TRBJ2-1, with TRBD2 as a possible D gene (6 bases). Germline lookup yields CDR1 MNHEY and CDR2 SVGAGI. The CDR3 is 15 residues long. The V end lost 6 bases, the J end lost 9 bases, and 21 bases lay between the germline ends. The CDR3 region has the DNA TGTGCCAGCAGCTCCGGACGCTGGACTACCTCTGAGCAGTTCTTC. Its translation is CASSSGRWTTSEQFF.

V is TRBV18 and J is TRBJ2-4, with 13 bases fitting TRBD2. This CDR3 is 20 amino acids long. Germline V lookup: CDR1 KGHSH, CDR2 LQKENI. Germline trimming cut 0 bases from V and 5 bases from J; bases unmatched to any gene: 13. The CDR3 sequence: CASSPPVMGLAGSGENIQYF. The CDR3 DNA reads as TGTGCCAGCTCACCACCGGTAATGGGACTAGCGGGAAGCGGGGAAAACATTCAGTACTTC.

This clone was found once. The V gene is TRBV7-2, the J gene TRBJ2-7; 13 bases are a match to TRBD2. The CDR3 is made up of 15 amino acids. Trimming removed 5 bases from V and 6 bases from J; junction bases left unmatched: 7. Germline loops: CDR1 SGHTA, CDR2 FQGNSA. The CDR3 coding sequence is TGTGCCAGCAGCCCGCGACTAGCGGGAGGACCCGAGCAGTACTTC. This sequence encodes CASSPRLAGGPEQYF.

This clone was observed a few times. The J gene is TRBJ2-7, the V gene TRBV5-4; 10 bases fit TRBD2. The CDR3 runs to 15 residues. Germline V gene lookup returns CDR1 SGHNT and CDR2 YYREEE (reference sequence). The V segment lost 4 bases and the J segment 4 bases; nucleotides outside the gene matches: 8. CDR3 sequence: CASSMVAGGEYEQYF. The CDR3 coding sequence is TGTGCCAGCAGCATGGTAGCGGGGGGTGAGTACGAGCAGTACTTC. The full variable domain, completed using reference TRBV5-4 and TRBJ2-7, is ETGVTQSPTHLIKTRGQQVTLRCSSQSGHNTVSWYQQALGQGPQFIFQYYREEENGRGNFPPRFSGLQFPNYSSELNVNALELDDSALYLCASSMVAGGEYEQYFGPGTRLTVT.

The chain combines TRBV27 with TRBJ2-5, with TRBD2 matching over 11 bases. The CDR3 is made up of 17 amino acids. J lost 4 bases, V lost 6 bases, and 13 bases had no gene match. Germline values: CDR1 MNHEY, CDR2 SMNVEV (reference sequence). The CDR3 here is CASRRVYSGGARETQYF. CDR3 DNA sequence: TGTGCCAGCAGACGCGTCTATAGCGGGGGGGCCCGAGAGACCCAGTACTTC.

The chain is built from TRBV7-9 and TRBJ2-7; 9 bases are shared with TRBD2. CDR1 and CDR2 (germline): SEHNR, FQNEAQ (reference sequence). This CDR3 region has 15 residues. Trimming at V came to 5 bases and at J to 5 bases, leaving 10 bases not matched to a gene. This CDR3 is CASSPVSGGPNEQYF. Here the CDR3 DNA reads TGTGCCAGCAGCCCTGTTAGCGGGGGTCCCAACGAGCAGTACTTC. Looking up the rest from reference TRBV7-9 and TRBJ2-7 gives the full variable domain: DTGVSQNPRHKITKRGQNVTFRCDPISEHNRLYWYRQTLGQGPEFLTYFQNEAQLEKSRLLSDRFSAERPKGSFSTLEIQRTEQGDSAMYLCASSPVSGGPNEQYFGPGTRLTVT.

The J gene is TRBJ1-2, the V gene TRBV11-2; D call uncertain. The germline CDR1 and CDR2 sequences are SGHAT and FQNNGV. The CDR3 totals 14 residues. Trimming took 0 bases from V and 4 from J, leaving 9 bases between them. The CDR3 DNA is TGTGCCAGCAGCTTAGATCGGGAGCGCTATGGCTACACCTTC. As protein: CASSLDRERYGYTF.

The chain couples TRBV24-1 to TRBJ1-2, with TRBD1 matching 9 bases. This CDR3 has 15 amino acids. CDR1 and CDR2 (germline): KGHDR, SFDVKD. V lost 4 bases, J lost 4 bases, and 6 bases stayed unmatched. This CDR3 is CATSDTDRGIYGYTF. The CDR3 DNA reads TGTGCCACCAGTGACACCGACAGGGGGATCTATGGCTACACCTTC.

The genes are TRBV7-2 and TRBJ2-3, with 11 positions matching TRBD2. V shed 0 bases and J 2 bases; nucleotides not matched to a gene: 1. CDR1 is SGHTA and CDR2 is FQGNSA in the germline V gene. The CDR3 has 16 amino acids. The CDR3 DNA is TGTGCCAGCAGCTTAGCACTAGCGGGGGCCACAGATACGCAGTATTTT. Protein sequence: CASSLALAGATDTQYF.

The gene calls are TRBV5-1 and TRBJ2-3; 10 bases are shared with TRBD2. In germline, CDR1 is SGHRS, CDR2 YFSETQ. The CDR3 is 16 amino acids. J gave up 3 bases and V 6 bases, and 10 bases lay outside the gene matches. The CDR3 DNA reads TGCGCCAGCAACCAAGAGCCGGGACTAGCGACAGATACGCAGTATTTT. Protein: CASNQEPGLATDTQYF.

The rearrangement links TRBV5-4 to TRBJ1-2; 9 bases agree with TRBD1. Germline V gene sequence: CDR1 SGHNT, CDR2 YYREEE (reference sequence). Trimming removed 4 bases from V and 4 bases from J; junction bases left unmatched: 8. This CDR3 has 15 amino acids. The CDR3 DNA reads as TGTGCCAGCAGCCCCGCGGGACAGGGACCCTATGGCTACACCTTC. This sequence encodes CASSPAGQGPYGYTF. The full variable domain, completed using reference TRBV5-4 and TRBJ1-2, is ETGVTQSPTHLIKTRGQQVTLRCSSQSGHNTVSWYQQALGQGPQFIFQYYREEENGRGNFPPRFSGLQFPNYSSELNVNALELDDSALYLCASSPAGQGPYGYTFGSGTRLTVV.

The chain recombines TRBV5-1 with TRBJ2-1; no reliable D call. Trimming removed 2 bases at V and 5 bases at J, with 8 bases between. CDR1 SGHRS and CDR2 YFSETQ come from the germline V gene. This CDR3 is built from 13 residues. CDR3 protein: CASSLVLNNEQFF. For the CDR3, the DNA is TGCGCCAGCAGCTTAGTTCTAAACAATGAGCAGTTCTTC.

The CDR3 DNA reads as TGTGCCAGCAGCGTTGGGGTGGGCTACGAGCAGTACTTC. Translating it yields CASSVGVGYEQYF. The chain employs TRBV28 and TRBJ2-7; D remains ambiguous. The germline CDR1 and CDR2 sequences are MDHEN and SYDVKM. Trimming removed 6 bases from V and 3 bases from J, with 12 bases in between. CDR3 length equals 13 residues.

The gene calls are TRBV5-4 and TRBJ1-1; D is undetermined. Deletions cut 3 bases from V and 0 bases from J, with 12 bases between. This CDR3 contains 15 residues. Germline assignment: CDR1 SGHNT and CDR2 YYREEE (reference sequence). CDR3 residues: CASSSRLTMNTEAFF. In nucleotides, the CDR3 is TGTGCCAGCAGCTCAAGACTGACCATGAACACTGAAGCTTTCTTT.

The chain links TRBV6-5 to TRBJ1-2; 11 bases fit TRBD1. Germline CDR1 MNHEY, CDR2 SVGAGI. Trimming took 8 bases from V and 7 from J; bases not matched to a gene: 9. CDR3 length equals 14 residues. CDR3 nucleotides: TGTGCCAGCGCAACCGGGACAGGGGGTGCTGGCTACACCTTC. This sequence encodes CASATGTGGAGYTF.

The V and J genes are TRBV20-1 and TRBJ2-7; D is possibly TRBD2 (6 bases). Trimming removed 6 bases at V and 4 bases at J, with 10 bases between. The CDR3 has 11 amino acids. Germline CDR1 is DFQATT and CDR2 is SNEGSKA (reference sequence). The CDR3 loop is CSAAGSYEQYF. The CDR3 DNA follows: TGCAGTGCCGCCGGGAGTTACGAGCAGTACTTC.

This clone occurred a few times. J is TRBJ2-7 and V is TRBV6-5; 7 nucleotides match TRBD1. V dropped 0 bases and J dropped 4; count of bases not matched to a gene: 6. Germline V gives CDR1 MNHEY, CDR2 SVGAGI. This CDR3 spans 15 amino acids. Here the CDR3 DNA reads TGTGCCAGCAGTTACTCGGGACAGCCCAGATACGAGCAGTACTTC. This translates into CASSYSGQPRYEQYF.